This T cell receptor (beta chain) was profiled in a study of T cells expressing NK-cell markers. TCRdb re-analyzed the 5' RACE reads; it lists each CDR3 protein once, without DNA. The sample has hundreds of thousands of distinct CDR3 sequences; the top ten hold about 7.3%. Germline lookup yields CDR1 DFQATT and CDR2 SNEGSKA (reference sequence). The CDR3 consists of 11 residues. This clonotype originated in a woman aged 18 to 75 in good health. Sequenced: blood T cells: a sorted CD56 or NKG2C T cell subset, CD4+ or CD8+ T cells, or bulk PBMC T cells (not recorded which). V usage is TRBV20-1 and J usage is TRBJ2-1; the TCRdb D gene call, TRBD1, has no DNA to confirm it. CDR3 protein: CSANGGPGQFF.